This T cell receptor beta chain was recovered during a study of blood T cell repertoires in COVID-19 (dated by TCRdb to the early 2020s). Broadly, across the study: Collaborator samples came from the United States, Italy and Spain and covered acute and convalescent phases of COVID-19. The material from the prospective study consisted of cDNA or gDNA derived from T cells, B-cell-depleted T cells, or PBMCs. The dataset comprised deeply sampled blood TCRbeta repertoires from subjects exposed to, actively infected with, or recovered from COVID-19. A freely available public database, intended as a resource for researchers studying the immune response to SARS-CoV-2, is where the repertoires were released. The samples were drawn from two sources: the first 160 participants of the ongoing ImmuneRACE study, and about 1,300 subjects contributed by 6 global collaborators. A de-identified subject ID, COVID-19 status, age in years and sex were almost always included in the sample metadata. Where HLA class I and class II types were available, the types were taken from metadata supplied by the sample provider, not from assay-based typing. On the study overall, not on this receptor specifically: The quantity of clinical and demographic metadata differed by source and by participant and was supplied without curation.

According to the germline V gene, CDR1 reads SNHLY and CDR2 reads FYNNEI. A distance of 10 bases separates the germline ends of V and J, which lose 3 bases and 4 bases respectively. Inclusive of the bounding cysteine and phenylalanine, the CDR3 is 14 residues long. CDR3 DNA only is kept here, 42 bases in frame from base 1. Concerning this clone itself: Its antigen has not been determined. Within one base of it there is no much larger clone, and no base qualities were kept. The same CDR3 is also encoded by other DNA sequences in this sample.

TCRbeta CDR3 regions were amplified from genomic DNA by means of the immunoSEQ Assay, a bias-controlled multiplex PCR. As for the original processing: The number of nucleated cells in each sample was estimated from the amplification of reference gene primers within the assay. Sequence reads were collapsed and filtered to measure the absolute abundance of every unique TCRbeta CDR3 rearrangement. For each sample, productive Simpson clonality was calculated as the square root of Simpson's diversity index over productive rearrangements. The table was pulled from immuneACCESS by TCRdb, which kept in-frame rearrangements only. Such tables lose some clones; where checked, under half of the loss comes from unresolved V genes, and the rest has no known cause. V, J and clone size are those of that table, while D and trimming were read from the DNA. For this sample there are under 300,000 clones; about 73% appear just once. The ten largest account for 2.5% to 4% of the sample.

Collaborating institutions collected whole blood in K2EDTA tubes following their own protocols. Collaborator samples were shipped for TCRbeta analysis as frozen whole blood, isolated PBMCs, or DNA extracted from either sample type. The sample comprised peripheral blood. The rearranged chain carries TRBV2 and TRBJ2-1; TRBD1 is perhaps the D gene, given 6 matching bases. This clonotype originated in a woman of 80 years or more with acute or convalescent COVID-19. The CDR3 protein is CASSDRTGYNEQFF. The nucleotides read TGTGCCAGCAGTGACCGCACAGGGTACAATGAGCAGTTCTTC.